Sequencing of this T cell receptor (beta chain) was carried out in a study of CD8 T cells in ankylosing spondylitis. MiXCR was run by TCRdb on the 5' RACE reads, yielding one entry per CDR3 protein. The sample carries about 500,000 distinct CDR3 sequences, approximately 11% recorded once. In its sample, this clonotype was seen many times. The antigen remains undetermined. Trimming took off 7 bases at V and 5 bases at J, with 14 bases between the two ends. The germline V gene has CDR1 SQVTM and CDR2 ANQGSEA. This CDR3 has 12 amino acids. General study results and limits: A TCR beta motif of 7 to 9 highly homologous variants seemed to mark ankylosing spondylitis blood.

The sequence derives from a male donor with ankylosing spondylitis. Sequences were obtained from blood, either unsorted or a sorted T cell fraction (not recorded which). The rearrangement links TRBV29-1 to TRBJ2-5, with D tentatively TRBD1 (5 bases). CDR3: CSEVQGSETQYF. DNA of the CDR3: TGCAGCGAGGTCCAGGGATCGGAGACCCAGTACTTC.